This is a list of T cell receptor beta chains from one sample in a study of CD8+ T cells in alopecia areata. Profiling relied on immunoSEQ multiplex PCR, and the TCRdb table lists in-frame clones only, not all of them. The sample has more than 100,000 clones, about nine tenths seen once. This material consisted of CD8+ T cells sorted from blood, taken between weeks 30 and 35, from a patient treated with tofacitinib. The receptor set was obtained from a human donor with alopecia areata. The CDR3 runs from the conserved cysteine through the conserved F or W. A D gene is named only where the DNA matches it firmly. Clone sizes are given selectively: once, few, many, or a class where the clone is expanded.

v_call,d_call,clone_size,j_call,cdr3_aa,cdr3_nt
TRBV13,.,.,TRBJ2-7,CASSPAEQGHEQYF,TGTGCCAGCAGCCCTGCCGAACAGGGCCACGAGCAGTACTTC
TRBV2,.,.,TRBJ1-2,CASLGTQELDGYTF,TGTGCCAGTCTCGGGACGCAGGAACTCGATGGCTACACCTTC
TRBV11-2,.,once,TRBJ2-5,CASSPWNQGETQYF,TGTGCCAGCAGCCCTTGGAATCAGGGGGAGACCCAGTACTTC
TRBV4-1,TRBD1,.,TRBJ2-7,CASSQDPGTGGWGEQYF,TGCGCCAGCAGCCAAGACCCCGGGACAGGGGGCTGGGGGGAGCAGTACTTC
TRBV5-1,TRBD1,.,TRBJ2-7,CASSPGTGLSYEQYF,TGCGCCAGCAGCCCCGGGACAGGGCTTTCCTACGAGCAGTACTTC
TRBV7-9,.,.,TRBJ2-1,CASSLAGRGDEQFF,TGTGCCAGCAGCTTAGCGGGTAGGGGCGATGAGCAGTTCTTC
TRBV7-6,TRBD1,.,TRBJ2-7,CASSPTGGYEQYF,TGTGCCAGCAGCCCTACAGGGGGCTACGAGCAGTACTTC
TRBV10-2,.,.,TRBJ1-1,CASSETGNTEAFF,TGCGCCAGCAGTGAGACAGGGAACACTGAAGCTTTCTTT
TRBV29-1,.,.,TRBJ1-2,CSVVSGYGYTF,TGCAGCGTTGTTTCAGGGTATGGCTACACCTTC
TRBV10-3,TRBD1,.,TRBJ2-7,CAISTGTGPYEQYF,TGTGCCATCAGTACCGGGACAGGGCCCTACGAGCAGTACTTC
TRBV7-9,.,.,TRBJ2-7,CASSLREQDYEQYF,TGTGCCAGCAGCTTGAGGGAACAAGACTACGAGCAGTACTTC